This TCR beta chain was sequenced in a study of T cell responses to AZD1222 COVID-19 vaccine. Findings and caveats of the study: In the spike-specific TCR repertoire, nearly half reportedly target unmutated variant regions. Females outnumbered males among donors, who were mostly white British; clonal diversity was possibly underestimated.

Only one count was recorded for this clone. Antigen unknown. The CDR3 contains 15 residues. CDR1 and CDR2 from the germline V gene are SGHTA and FQGNSA. The V and J ends lost 7 bases and 0 bases respectively, with 16 bases between them. Measured with immunoSEQ multiplex PCR; TCRdb has only the in-frame clones, and not every one. This sample carries 150,000 to 200,000 clones, 70% to 90% of them seen once, and the ten largest clones take about 4.1%. This chain links TRBV7-2 with TRBJ2-7, with D perhaps matching TRBD1 (5 bases). The source of this sequence is an adult who received the MenACWY meningococcal vaccine as a control. The specimen was peripheral blood, collected 28 days after the second dose of the MenACWY control vaccine. Here the CDR3 DNA reads TGTGCCAGCACTGGCCCAGGGCGCGACTCCTACGAGCAGTACTTC. Translation: CASTGPGRDSYEQYF. The variable domain in full, with the rest retrieved from reference TRBV7-2 and TRBJ2-7, is GAGVSQSPSNKVTEKGKDVELRCDPISGHTALYWYRQSLGQGLEFLIYFQGNSAPDKSGLPSDRFSAERTGGSVSTLTIQRTQQEDSAVYLCASTGPGRDSYEQYFGPGTRLTVT.